This is a list of T cell receptor beta chains from one sample in a study of CD8+CD57+ T cells in acquired aplastic anemia. TCRdb reprocessed the reads via MiXCR and lists one record per CDR3 protein. The sample lists approximately 220,000 distinct CDR3 sequences, approximately 50% occurring once. The sequenced sample consisted of sorted CD4+, CD8+, or CD8+CD57+ T cells (not recorded which) from PBMCs. The receptors come from a human donor with aplastic anemia. The CDR3 runs from the conserved cysteine through the conserved F or W. A D gene is named only where the DNA matches it firmly. The listing skips clone size in some rows; elsewhere it reads once, few, many or a size class.

CDR3nt | CDR3aa | j_gene | d_gene | v_gene | abundance
TGCAGTGCTATTACCGGGACAGAACCTCCCGAGCAGTACTTC | CSAITGTEPPEQYF | TRBJ2-7 | TRBD1 | TRBV20-1 | once
TGTGCCTGGAGTGTTTCGGTCAGGGGAGGGCATGGCTACACCTTC | CAWSVSVRGGHGYTF | TRBJ1-2 | . | TRBV30 | few
TGTGCCACCAGCAGAGATGGGGGGGCGGACGAGCAGTACTTC | CATSRDGGADEQYF | TRBJ2-7 | . | TRBV15 | .
TGTGCCACCAGCTTTGACAGCTCCTACACAGATACGCAGTATTTT | CATSFDSSYTDTQYF | TRBJ2-3 | . | TRBV15 | .
TGTGCCACCAGTGATTCATCGACAGGCCAAGAGACCCAGTACTTC | CATSDSSTGQETQYF | TRBJ2-5 | . | TRBV24-1 | few
TGTGCCAGTAGTGGGAGTGGGGCCAAAAACATTCAGTACTTC | CASSGSGAKNIQYF | TRBJ2-4 | . | TRBV19 | many
TGTGCCAGCAGCTTATTCGGGGGTGCAGGCTTGAGGTACGAGCAGTACTTC | CASSLFGGAGLRYEQYF | TRBJ2-7 | . | TRBV7-8 | many
TGTGCCAGCAGTGAGGCTCAGGTCGCCTCTGGGGCCAACGTCCTGACTTTC | CASSEAQVASGANVLTF | TRBJ2-6 | . | TRBV2 | .
TGTGCCGGCAGGCTTGACCCCTTGAACACTGAAGCTTTCTTT | CAGRLDPLNTEAFF | TRBJ1-1 | . | TRBV7-9 | .
TGTGCCAGCAGCCTAATAGCGGGAGGGAACACCGGGGAGCTGTTTTTT | CASSLIAGGNTGELFF | TRBJ2-2 | TRBD2 | TRBV14 | .
TGCGCCAGCAGCCAAGTCCAGCTCTTCTACGAGCAGTACTTC | CASSQVQLFYEQYF | TRBJ2-7 | . | TRBV7-3 | once
TGCGCCAGCAGCTTGGTAGGGGGCATACCGGACACTGAAGCTTTCTTT | CASSLVGGIPDTEAFF | TRBJ1-1 | TRBD1 | TRBV5-1 | few
TGTGCCAGCAGCTTATCCTTTTACGAGCAGTACTTC | CASSLSFYEQYF | TRBJ2-7 | . | TRBV7-8 | many
TGTGCCAGCAGCGTCAGGACGATTGACGAGCAGTACTTC | CASSVRTIDEQYF | TRBJ2-7 | . | TRBV12-3/TRBV12-4 | many
TGTGCCAGCAGCTCCAGCGCAGCAGATACGCAGTATTTT | CASSSSAADTQYF | TRBJ2-3 | . | TRBV9 | few
TGCGCCAGCAGCCCATCACTTAGCAATCAGCCCCAGCATTTT | CASSPSLSNQPQHF | TRBJ1-5 | . | TRBV4-1 | many
TGTGCCAGCAGTGAATTGAGGACAGGGGTCGGAAACACCATATATTTT | CASSELRTGVGNTIYF | TRBJ1-3 | TRBD1 | TRBV25-1 | .
TGTGCCACCAGTGTAGGGACAGGGGATTTATATGGCTACACCTTC | CATSVGTGDLYGYTF | TRBJ1-2 | TRBD1 | TRBV24-1 | .
TGTGCCAGCAGTGATTTGTCGACTGAGCAGTTCTTC | CASSDLSTEQFF | TRBJ2-1 | . | TRBV2 | many
TGTGCCAGCAGTTTATCGCGGTTCACCGGGGAGCTGTTTTTT | CASSLSRFTGELFF | TRBJ2-2 | . | TRBV28 | many
TGCAGTGCTAGAGATCTGAGACTGGGAGAGACCCAGTACTTC | CSARDLRLGETQYF | TRBJ2-5 | . | TRBV20-1 | many
TGCAGCGTTGTTTTTTCGACTAGCGGGGGGTTCCGGCAGTACTTC | CSVVFSTSGGFRQYF | TRBJ2-7 | TRBD2 | TRBV29-1 | .
TGTGCCAGCAGCGCCCTAGGTTATGCAGGGCCGAACACCGGGGAGCTGTTTTTT | CASSALGYAGPNTGELFF | TRBJ2-2 | . | TRBV11-3 | .
TGCAGTGCGAGTCCTGGGACAGGGATGACTGAAGCTTTCTTT | CSASPGTGMTEAFF | TRBJ1-1 | TRBD1 | TRBV20-1 | .
TGTGCCAGCAGCTGGGACAGGGGGACACAAGAGACCCAGTACTTC | CASSWDRGTQETQYF | TRBJ2-5 | TRBD1 | TRBV7-6 | once
TGTGCCAGCAGCGTAGAGTTACGGGACAGCTACGAGCAGTACTTC | CASSVELRDSYEQYF | TRBJ2-7 | TRBD1 | TRBV9 | .
TGTGCCAGCAGCTTGAGGAGGGGGCCACGGTATGGCTACACCTTC | CASSLRRGPRYGYTF | TRBJ1-2 | TRBD1 | TRBV5-6 | many
TGTGCCAGTCACATACGGGGCCACAAGTCGGGACAGCCCCAGCATTTT | CASHIRGHKSGQPQHF | TRBJ1-5 | . | TRBV5-8 | .
TGCGCCAGCAGCCTTAGACCGAGTACCTATAGCAATCAGCCCCAGCATTTT | CASSLRPSTYSNQPQHF | TRBJ1-5 | . | TRBV5-1 | few
TGTGCCAGCAGTCTAACCCGAGGACTCCGGGGGGGGTACAATGAGCAGTTCTTC | CASSLTRGLRGGYNEQFF | TRBJ2-1 | TRBD2 | TRBV27 | many
TGTGCCAGTAGAACGGGGCCCGGGGAGCTGTTTTTT | CASRTGPGELFF | TRBJ2-2 | . | TRBV19 | .
TGTGCCAGCAGCTCGGGGACAGGGGTCTTTACCACTGAAGCTTTCTTT | CASSSGTGVFTTEAFF | TRBJ1-1 | TRBD1 | TRBV7-9 | many
TGTGCCACCAGTGACTCGACAGGGGAAGCTTTCTTT | CATSDSTGEAFF | TRBJ1-1 | TRBD1 | TRBV24-1 | .
TGTGCCACCAGATCGGACAGGGGCAACACCGGGGAGCTGTTTTTT | CATRSDRGNTGELFF | TRBJ2-2 | TRBD1 | TRBV24-1 | .
TGTGCCAGCAGCGTAGACGCCGGGGCCGCAACCTACGAGCAGTACTTC | CASSVDAGAATYEQYF | TRBJ2-7 | . | TRBV9 | .
TGCAGTGCTAGGGGGGACGCCTACAATGAGCAGTTCTTC | CSARGDAYNEQFF | TRBJ2-1 | . | TRBV20-1 | .
TGTGCCAGCAGCTCCCGACAGACAGATACGCAGTATTTT | CASSSRQTDTQYF | TRBJ2-3 | . | TRBV7-3 | .
TGTGCCAGCAGCTTAAACACAGACAGGGGAACTGAAGCTTTCTTT | CASSLNTDRGTEAFF | TRBJ1-1 | TRBD1 | TRBV7-9 | many
TGTGCCAGCAGCCTAGCGGGGGGGAACCAAGAGACCCAGTACTTC | CASSLAGGNQETQYF | TRBJ2-5 | TRBD2 | TRBV9 | .
TGTGCCAGCAGCCCGACAGGGGCGATCGGTTCACCCCTCCACTTT | CASSPTGAIGSPLHF | TRBJ1-6 | TRBD1 | TRBV3-1 | many
TGTGCCAGCAGCTCCCAAGATACGCAGTATTTT | CASSSQDTQYF | TRBJ2-3 | . | TRBV12-3/TRBV12-4 | many
TGTGCCGGTGTTGGGGGCAGCCCCTACGAGCAGTACTTC | CAGVGGSPYEQYF | TRBJ2-7 | . | TRBV30 | few